This T cell receptor beta chain was captured in a study of T cell responses to AZD1222 COVID-19 vaccine. The V gene's germline CDR1 is SGHNT and CDR2 YYREEE (reference sequence). The V segment lost 7 bases and the J segment 5 bases; nucleotides outside the gene matches: 13. The CDR3 totals 15 residues. Profiling relied on immunoSEQ multiplex PCR, and the TCRdb table lists in-frame clones only, not all of them. Among approximately 24,000 clones, about 88% were seen once, and the ten largest hold around 2.9%. Pooled in the analysis were second doses at about 4 or about 12 weeks. The chain uses TRBV5-4 and TRBJ2-5; the match to TRBD1 covers 8 bases. The sequence was collected from an adult who received the AZD1222 COVID-19 vaccine. Sequencing was performed on peripheral blood, taken 28 days after the second AZD1222 dose. The DNA of the CDR3 is TGTGCCAGCGGACATCAAGGACAGGGCCCGGAGACCCAGTACTTC. Its protein is CASGHQGQGPETQYF. Combining the CDR3 with reference TRBV5-4 and TRBJ2-5 gives the whole variable domain ETGVTQSPTHLIKTRGQQVTLRCSSQSGHNTVSWYQQALGQGPQFIFQYYREEENGRGNFPPRFSGLQFPNYSSELNVNALELDDSALYLCASGHQGQGPETQYFGPGTRLLVL.